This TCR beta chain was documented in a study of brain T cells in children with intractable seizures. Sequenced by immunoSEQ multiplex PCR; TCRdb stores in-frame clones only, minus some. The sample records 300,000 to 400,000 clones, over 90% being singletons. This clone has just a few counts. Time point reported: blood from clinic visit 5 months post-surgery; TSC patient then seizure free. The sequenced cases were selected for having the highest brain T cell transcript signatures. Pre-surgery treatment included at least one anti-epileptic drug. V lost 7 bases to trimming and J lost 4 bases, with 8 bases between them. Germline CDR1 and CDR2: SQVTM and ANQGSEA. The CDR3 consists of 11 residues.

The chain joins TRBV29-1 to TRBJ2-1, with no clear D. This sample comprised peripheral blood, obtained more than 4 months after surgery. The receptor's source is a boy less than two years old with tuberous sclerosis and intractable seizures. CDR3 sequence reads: CSGQTYNEQFF. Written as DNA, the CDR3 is TGCAGCGGGCAGACATACAATGAGCAGTTCTTC.